The present TCR beta chain was sequenced within a study of T cell repertoires in cytomegalovirus infection. TCRdb re-called the reads through MiXCR, storing one row per CDR3 protein. Among about 700,000 distinct CDR3 sequences listed, roughly 33% were seen once. The CDR3 runs 16 residues. CDR1 and CDR2 (germline): DFQATT, SNEGSKA (reference sequence). Trimming took 0 bases from V and 4 from J, leaving 17 bases between them. This clonotype occurred a few times. As yet, its antigen is unknown. This rearrangement joins TRBV20-1 to TRBJ2-3, with D possibly matching TRBD2 (6 bases). This TCR was sampled from a human donor in good health (CMV status not recorded). Some clones in this sample may be carry-over from other donors' samples. Sample: cultured PBMCs, taken from culture after CMV antigen stimulation. The CDR3 DNA reads TGCAGTGCTAGAGATCTCCTCCGGGGGACGGCAGATACGCAGTATTTT. Translation: CSARDLLRGTADTQYF.